This TCR beta chain derives from a study of lymphopenia after photon versus proton radiotherapy. The method was immunoSEQ multiplex PCR; TCRdb's version includes in-frame clones alone and lacks a portion of them. Here the sample spans about 12,000 clones, 89% being singletons. The CDR3 sequence is 18 residues long. CDR1 is SGHNT, CDR2 YENEEA, per germline. J gave up 0 bases and V 3 bases, and 8 bases lay outside the gene matches. The material sequenced was peripheral blood, taken from a patient treated with proton-based radiotherapy. This clonotype originated in a man between 60 and 70 years old with pancreatic cancer. V is TRBV11-3 and J is TRBJ2-1, with TRBD2 identical over 10 bases. The DNA for the CDR3 is TGTGCCAGCAGCTTTTTAGCGGGAGGCCCAATCTCCTACAATGAGCAGTTCTTC. This sequence encodes CASSFLAGGPISYNEQFF.